This TCR beta chain was sequenced in a study of shared T cell receptors in the human thymus. The data were produced by immunoSEQ multiplex PCR, yet TCRdb's version contains in-frame clones alone and is incomplete. The sample lists hundreds of thousands of clones; approximately 89% were seen once. The germline V gene has CDR1 SGHDN and CDR2 FVKESK. This CDR3 contains 14 residues. Trimming left V 3 bases short and J 13 bases short, with 20 bases between. This sample was shared with a second study, whose subject was human thymus T cells. As that report states: Resections from corrective heart surgery supplied the thymus tissue. Use of V and J genes seemed skewed within the thymic and blood repertoires.

The receptor comes from a boy under two years old with a congenital heart defect. Sequencing was performed on thymocytes. This chain uses TRBV14 with TRBJ2-3; no definite D call. CDR3 DNA: TGTGCCAGCAGCCAGAACCCTCTAGGCCCTCTGGAGTATTTT. It specifies CASSQNPLGPLEYF. Filled out from reference TRBV14 and TRBJ2-3, the complete variable domain reads EAGVTQFPSHSVIEKGQTVTLRCDPISGHDNLYWYRRVMGKEIKFLLHFVKESKQDESGMPNNRFLAERTGGTYSTLKVQPAELEDSGVYFCASSQNPLGPLEYFGPGTRLTVL.